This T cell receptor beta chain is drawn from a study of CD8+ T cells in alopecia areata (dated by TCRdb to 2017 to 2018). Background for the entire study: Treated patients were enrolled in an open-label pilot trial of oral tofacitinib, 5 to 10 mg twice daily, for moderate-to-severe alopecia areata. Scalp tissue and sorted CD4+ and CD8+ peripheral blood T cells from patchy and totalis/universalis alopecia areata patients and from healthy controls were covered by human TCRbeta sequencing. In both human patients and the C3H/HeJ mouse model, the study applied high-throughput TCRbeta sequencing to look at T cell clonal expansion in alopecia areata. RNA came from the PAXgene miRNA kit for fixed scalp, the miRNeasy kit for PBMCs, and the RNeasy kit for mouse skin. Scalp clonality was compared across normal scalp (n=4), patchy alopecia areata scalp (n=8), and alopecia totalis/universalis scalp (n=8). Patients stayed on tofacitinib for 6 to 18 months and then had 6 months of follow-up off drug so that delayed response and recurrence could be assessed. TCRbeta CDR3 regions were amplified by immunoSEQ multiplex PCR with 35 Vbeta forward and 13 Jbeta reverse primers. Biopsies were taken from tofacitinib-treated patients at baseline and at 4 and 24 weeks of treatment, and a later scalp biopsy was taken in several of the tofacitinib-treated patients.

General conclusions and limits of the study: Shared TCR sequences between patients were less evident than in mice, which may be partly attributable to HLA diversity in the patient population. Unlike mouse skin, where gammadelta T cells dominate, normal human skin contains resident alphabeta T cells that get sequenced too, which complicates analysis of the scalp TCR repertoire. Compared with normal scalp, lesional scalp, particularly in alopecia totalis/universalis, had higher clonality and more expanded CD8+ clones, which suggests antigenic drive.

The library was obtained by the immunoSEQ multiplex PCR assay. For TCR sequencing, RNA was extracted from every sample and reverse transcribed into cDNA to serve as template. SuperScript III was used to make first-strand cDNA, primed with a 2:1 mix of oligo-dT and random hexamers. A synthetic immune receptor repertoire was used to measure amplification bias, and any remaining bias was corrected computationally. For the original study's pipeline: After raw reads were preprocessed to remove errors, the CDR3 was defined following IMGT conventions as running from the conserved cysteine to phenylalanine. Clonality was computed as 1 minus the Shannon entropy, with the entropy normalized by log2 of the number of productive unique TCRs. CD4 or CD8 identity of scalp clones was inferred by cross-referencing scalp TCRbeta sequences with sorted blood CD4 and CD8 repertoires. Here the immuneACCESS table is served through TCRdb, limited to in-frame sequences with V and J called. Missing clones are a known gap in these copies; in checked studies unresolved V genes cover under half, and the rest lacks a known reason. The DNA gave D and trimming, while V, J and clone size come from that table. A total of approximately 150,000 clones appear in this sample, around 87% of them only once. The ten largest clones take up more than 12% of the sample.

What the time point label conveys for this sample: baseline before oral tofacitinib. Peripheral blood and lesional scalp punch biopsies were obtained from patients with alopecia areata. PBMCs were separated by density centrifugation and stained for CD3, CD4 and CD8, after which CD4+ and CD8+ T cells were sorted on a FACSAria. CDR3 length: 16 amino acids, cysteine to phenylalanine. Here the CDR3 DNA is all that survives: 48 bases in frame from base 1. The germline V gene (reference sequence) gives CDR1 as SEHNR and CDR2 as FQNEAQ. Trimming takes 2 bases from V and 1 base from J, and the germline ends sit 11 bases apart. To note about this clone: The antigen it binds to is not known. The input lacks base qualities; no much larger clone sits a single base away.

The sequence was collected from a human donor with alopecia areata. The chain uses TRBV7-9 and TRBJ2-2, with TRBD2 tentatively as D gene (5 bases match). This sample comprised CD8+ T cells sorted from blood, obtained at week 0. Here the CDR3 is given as CASSLLGEKNTGELFF. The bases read TGTGCCAGCAGCTTACTCGGGGAGAAGAACACCGGGGAGCTGTTTTTT. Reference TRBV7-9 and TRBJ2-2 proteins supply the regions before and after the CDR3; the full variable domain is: DTGVSQNPRHKITKRGQNVTFRCDPISEHNRLYWYRQTLGQGPEFLTYFQNEAQLEKSRLLSDRFSAERPKGSFSTLEIQRTEQGDSAMYLCASSLLGEKNTGELFFGEGSRLTVL.